This entry is about one T cell receptor (beta chain). PCR was performed using 60 Vbeta and 13 Jbeta primers. Generated by immunoSEQ multiplex PCR, the TCRdb table keeps only in-frame clones and is missing some. This sample has about 140,000 clones; approximately 70% occur once, and the top ten carry 2.1%. This sample is drawn from a study of cytomegalovirus exposure and HLA in healthy donors. CDR3 length: 14 residues. Looked up from germline, CDR1 is KGHSH and CDR2 is LQKENI. Trimming left V 2 bases short and J 0 bases short, with 7 bases between. The V gene is TRBV18, the J gene TRBJ2-5; D is possibly TRBD1 (6 bases). Sequencing was carried out using PBMCs. This TCR was recovered from a woman aged 55-69 years in good health and CMV-seropositive. The CDR3 is CASSPAGDQETQYF. DNA for the CDR3: TGTGCCAGCTCACCAGCAGGGGACCAAGAGACCCAGTACTTC.